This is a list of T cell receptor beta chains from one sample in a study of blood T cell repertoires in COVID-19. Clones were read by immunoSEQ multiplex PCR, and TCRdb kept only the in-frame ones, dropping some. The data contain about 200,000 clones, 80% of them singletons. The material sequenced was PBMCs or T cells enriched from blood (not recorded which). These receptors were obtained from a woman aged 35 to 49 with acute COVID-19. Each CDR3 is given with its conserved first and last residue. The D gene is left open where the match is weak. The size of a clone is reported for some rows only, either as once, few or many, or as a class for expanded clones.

CASSLERTEAFF,TGTGCCAGCAGCTTAGAGAGGACTGAAGCTTTCTTT,few,TRBJ1-1,NA,12,TRBV7-8
CAWSGQTGYGTEAFF,TGTGCCTGGAGTGGACAGACAGGGTACGGCACTGAAGCTTTCTTT,NA,TRBJ1-1,TRBD1,15,TRBV30
CSASAGSGNTEAFF,TGCAGTGCTAGTGCGGGGAGTGGGAACACTGAAGCTTTCTTT,NA,TRBJ1-1,NA,14,TRBV20-1
CASSQSRVGTEAFF,TGTGCCAGCAGCCAATCCCGGGTCGGCACTGAAGCTTTCTTT,few,TRBJ1-1,NA,14,TRBV3-1/TRBV3-2
CASSLGGNTEAFF,TGTGCCAGCAGCTTAGGCGGGAACACTGAAGCTTTCTTT,NA,TRBJ1-1,NA,13,TRBV11-2
CASSFRDLNQPQHF,TGTGCCAGCAGTTTCAGGGATTTGAATCAGCCCCAGCATTTT,NA,TRBJ1-5,NA,14,TRBV6-2/TRBV6-3
CASSQPYRGRTGELFF,TGTGCCAGCAGCCAGCCCTACAGGGGGAGAACCGGGGAGCTGTTTTTT,NA,TRBJ2-2,TRBD1,16,TRBV14
CASSRPQRGNEQFF,TGTGCCAGCAGCAGGCCCCAAAGGGGCAATGAGCAGTTCTTC,NA,TRBJ2-1,NA,14,TRBV11-2
CASSKTSLNTGELFF,TGTGCCAGCAGTAAGACTAGTCTGAACACCGGGGAGCTGTTTTTT,NA,TRBJ2-2,NA,15,TRBV25-1
CATQDGQFNEQFF,TGTGCCACCCAAGATGGACAGTTCAATGAGCAGTTCTTC,NA,TRBJ2-1,NA,13,TRBV27
CASSIRTPRSNSNQPQHF,TGTGCCAGCTCAATACGGACACCACGTTCAAATAGCAATCAGCCCCAGCATTTT,few,TRBJ1-5,NA,18,TRBV18
CASSFGRGRITEAFF,TGTGCCAGCAGTTTTGGCAGGGGGAGGATTACTGAAGCTTTCTTT,NA,TRBJ1-1,TRBD1,15,TRBV28
CASSLGLAGGQEQYF,TGTGCCAGCAGCCTCGGACTAGCGGGAGGGCAAGAGCAGTACTTC,NA,TRBJ2-7,TRBD2,15,TRBV6-5
CASSSNQGFRTDTQYF,TGTGCCAGCAGTTCCAACCAGGGGTTCAGGACAGATACGCAGTATTTT,NA,TRBJ2-3,NA,16,TRBV6-5
CASSLVAGNTGELFF,TGTGCCAGCAGCTTGGTAGCGGGAAACACCGGGGAGCTGTTTTTT,once,TRBJ2-2,TRBD2,15,TRBV5-4
CASSDSPGLRGYTF,TGTGCCAGCAGTGACTCACCGGGACTACGAGGCTACACCTTC,NA,TRBJ1-2,NA,14,TRBV25-1
CASSPSAGTNYNEQFF,TGTGCCAGCAGCCCCTCAGCGGGGACAAACTACAATGAGCAGTTCTTC,NA,TRBJ2-1,NA,16,TRBV9
CAIKGSSGELFF,TGTGCCATCAAGGGATCCTCGGGAGAACTGTTTTTT,NA,TRBJ1-4,NA,12,TRBV10-3
CASSPGTMITYEQYF,TGTGCCAGCAGCCCTGGGACAATGATCACCTACGAGCAGTACTTC,NA,TRBJ2-7,NA,15,TRBV6-2/TRBV6-3
CARSPTGGANSPLHF,TGTGCCAGAAGCCCGACAGGGGGCGCAAATTCACCCCTCCACTTT,NA,TRBJ1-6,NA,15,TRBV7-5
CAISESASGSSYEQYF,TGTGCCATCAGTGAGTCGGCTAGCGGGAGCTCCTACGAGCAGTACTTC,NA,TRBJ2-7,TRBD2,16,TRBV10-3
CAWSVVANTGELFF,TGTGCCTGGAGTGTAGTAGCGAACACCGGGGAGCTGTTTTTT,NA,TRBJ2-2,NA,14,TRBV30
CASQEDRANTEAFF,TGTGCCAGCCAGGAGGACAGGGCTAACACTGAAGCTTTCTTT,few,TRBJ1-1,TRBD1,14,TRBV2
CASSLAGANYEQYF,TGTGCCAGCAGCTTAGCGGGGGCAAACTACGAGCAGTACTTC,NA,TRBJ2-7,NA,14,TRBV7-2
CASSSDRGRQPQHF,TGTGCCAGCAGCTCCGACAGGGGGCGACAGCCCCAGCATTTT,NA,TRBJ1-5,TRBD1,14,TRBV11-2
CASRTPANTEAFF,TGTGCCAGTAGAACACCTGCGAACACTGAAGCTTTCTTT,NA,TRBJ1-1,NA,13,TRBV19
CAISEARRGMQAGELFF,TGTGCCATCAGTGAGGCCAGAAGGGGCATGCAGGCCGGGGAGCTGTTTTTT,NA,TRBJ2-2,NA,17,TRBV10-3
CASSLPIPGAGLGETQYF,TGTGCCAGCAGTTTACCTATCCCTGGGGCAGGGTTAGGGGAGACCCAGTACTTC,NA,TRBJ2-5,NA,18,TRBV28
CASSSGQGLEKLFF,TGTGCCAGCAGCTCGGGACAGGGTCTGGAAAAACTGTTTTTT,once,TRBJ1-4,TRBD1,14,TRBV7-9
CASSLRQGNTGELFF,TGTGCCAGCAGCTTAAGACAGGGGAACACCGGGGAGCTGTTTTTT,many,TRBJ2-2,TRBD1,15,TRBV7-3
CASSQVQGLTGANVLTF,TGCGCCAGCAGCCAAGTACAGGGTCTCACTGGGGCCAACGTCCTGACTTTC,NA,TRBJ2-6,NA,17,TRBV4-1
CASSVQAGGAPLHF,TGTGCCAGCAGTGTTCAGGCAGGGGGAGCACCCCTCCACTTT,NA,TRBJ1-6,TRBD1,14,TRBV6-4
CASAFSGQSSDTQYF,TGTGCCAGCGCCTTCTCGGGACAAAGCTCAGATACGCAGTATTTT,NA,TRBJ2-3,NA,15,TRBV18
CASSLATGGNQPQHF,TGTGCCAGCAGCTTAGCTACAGGAGGCAATCAGCCCCAGCATTTT,NA,TRBJ1-5,NA,15,TRBV7-2
CASSISRQGNQPQHF,TGTGCCAGTAGTATAAGTAGGCAGGGCAATCAGCCCCAGCATTTT,few,TRBJ1-5,NA,15,TRBV19
CASSQPPELAGINEQFF,TGTGCCAGCAGCCAGCCTCCTGAACTAGCGGGAATAAATGAGCAGTTCTTC,NA,TRBJ2-1,TRBD2,17,TRBV3-1/TRBV3-2
CASSLDPGQAQETQYF,TGTGCCAGCAGCTTAGACCCGGGACAGGCGCAAGAGACCCAGTACTTC,NA,TRBJ2-5,TRBD1,16,TRBV11-2
CAWSVAVSGNTIYF,TGTGCCTGGAGTGTGGCAGTCTCTGGAAACACCATATATTTT,many,TRBJ1-3,NA,14,TRBV30
CASSIGRGNQPQHF,TGTGCCAGTAGTATAGGAAGGGGAAATCAGCCCCAGCATTTT,NA,TRBJ1-5,NA,14,TRBV19
CASSPTPQGETQYF,TGTGCCAGCTCACCCACCCCCCAGGGAGAGACCCAGTACTTC,NA,TRBJ2-5,NA,14,TRBV18
CATSGWVDRTQEDNEQFF,TGTGCCACCAGTGGTTGGGTAGACCGGACCCAGGAGGACAATGAGCAGTTCTTC,NA,TRBJ2-1,NA,18,TRBV24-1
CASSPSGASRLTDTQYF,TGTGCCAGCAGCCCTAGCGGGGCCTCCCGGTTAACAGATACGCAGTATTTT,NA,TRBJ2-3,TRBD2,17,TRBV7-3
CASSYRGKDSPLHF,TGTGCCAGCAGTTACAGGGGGAAAGATTCACCCCTCCACTTT,NA,TRBJ1-6,NA,14,TRBV6-5
CATFFEDRYNQPQHF,TGTGCCACCTTCTTCGAAGACAGATACAATCAGCCCCAGCATTTT,few,TRBJ1-5,NA,15,TRBV24-1
CAWSVVGQGMSGANVLTF,TGTGCCTGGAGTGTTGTTGGACAGGGCATGTCTGGGGCCAACGTCCTGACTTTC,NA,TRBJ2-6,TRBD1,18,TRBV30
CASSLGGQQETQYF,TGTGCCAGCAGCTTAGGGGGACAGCAAGAGACCCAGTACTTC,NA,TRBJ2-5,TRBD1,14,TRBV7-2